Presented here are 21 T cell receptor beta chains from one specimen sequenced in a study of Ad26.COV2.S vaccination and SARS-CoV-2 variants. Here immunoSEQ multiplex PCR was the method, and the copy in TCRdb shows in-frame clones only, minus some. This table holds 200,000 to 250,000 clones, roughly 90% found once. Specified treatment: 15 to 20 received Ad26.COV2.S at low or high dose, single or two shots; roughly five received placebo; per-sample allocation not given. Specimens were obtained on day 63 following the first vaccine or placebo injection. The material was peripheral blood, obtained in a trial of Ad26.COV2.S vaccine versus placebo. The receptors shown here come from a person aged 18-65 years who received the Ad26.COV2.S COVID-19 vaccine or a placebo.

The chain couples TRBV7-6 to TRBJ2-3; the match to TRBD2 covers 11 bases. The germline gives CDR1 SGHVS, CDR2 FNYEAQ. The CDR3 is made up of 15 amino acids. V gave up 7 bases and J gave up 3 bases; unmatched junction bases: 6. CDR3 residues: CASTLGTSGTDTQYF. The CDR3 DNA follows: TGTGCCAGCACCTTGGGGACTAGCGGTACAGATACGCAGTATTTT.

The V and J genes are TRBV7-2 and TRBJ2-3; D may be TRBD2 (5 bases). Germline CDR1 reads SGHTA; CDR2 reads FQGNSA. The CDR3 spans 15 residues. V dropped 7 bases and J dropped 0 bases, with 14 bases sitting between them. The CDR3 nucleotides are TGTGCCAGCACCCCTTTCCCGGGAAGCACAGATACGCAGTATTTT. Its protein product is CASTPFPGSTDTQYF.

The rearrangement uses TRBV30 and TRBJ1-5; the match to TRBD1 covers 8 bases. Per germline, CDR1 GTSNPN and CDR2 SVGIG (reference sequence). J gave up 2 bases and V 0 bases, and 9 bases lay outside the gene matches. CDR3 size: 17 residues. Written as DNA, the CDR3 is TGTGCCTGGAGTGTATGGGAAGGACAGGGCGGCAATCAGCCCCAGCATTTT. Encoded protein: CAWSVWEGQGGNQPQHF.

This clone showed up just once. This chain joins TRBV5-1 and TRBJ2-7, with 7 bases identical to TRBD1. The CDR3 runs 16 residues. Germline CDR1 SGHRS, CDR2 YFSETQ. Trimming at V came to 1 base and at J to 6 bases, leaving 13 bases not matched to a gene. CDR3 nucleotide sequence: TGCGCCAGCAGCTTGCCGCGCAAGGGGGCCATGAGCGAGCAGTACTTC. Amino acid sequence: CASSLPRKGAMSEQYF. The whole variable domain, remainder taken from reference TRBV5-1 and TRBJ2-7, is KAGVTQTPRYLIKTRGQQVTLSCSPISGHRSVSWYQQTPGQGLQFLFEYFSETQRNKGNFPGRFSGRQFSNSRSEMNVSTLELGDSALYLCASSLPRKGAMSEQYFGPGTRLTVT.

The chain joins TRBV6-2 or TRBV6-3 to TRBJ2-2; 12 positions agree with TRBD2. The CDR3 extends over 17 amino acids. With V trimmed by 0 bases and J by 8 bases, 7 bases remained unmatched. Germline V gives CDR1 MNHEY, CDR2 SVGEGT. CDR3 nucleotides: TGTGCCAGCAGTTACTCGATGACTAGCGGGAGAGCGGGGGAGCTGTTTTTT. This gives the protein CASSYSMTSGRAGELFF.

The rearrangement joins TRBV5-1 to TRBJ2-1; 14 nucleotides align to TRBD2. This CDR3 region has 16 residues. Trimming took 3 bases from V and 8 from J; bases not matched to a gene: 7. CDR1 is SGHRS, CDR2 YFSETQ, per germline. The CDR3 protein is CASSSGTSGSPYEQFF. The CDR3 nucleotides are TGCGCCAGCAGCTCCGGGACTAGCGGGAGCCCCTATGAGCAGTTCTTC. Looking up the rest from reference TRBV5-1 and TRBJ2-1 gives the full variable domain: KAGVTQTPRYLIKTRGQQVTLSCSPISGHRSVSWYQQTPGQGLQFLFEYFSETQRNKGNFPGRFSGRQFSNSRSEMNVSTLELGDSALYLCASSSGTSGSPYEQFFGPGTRLTVL.

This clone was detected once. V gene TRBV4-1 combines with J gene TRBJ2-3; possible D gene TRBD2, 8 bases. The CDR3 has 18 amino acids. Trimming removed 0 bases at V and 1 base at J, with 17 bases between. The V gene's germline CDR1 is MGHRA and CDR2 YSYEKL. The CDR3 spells CASSQDKGAGGRTDTQYF. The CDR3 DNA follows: TGCGCCAGCAGCCAAGATAAGGGGGCGGGAGGTCGCACAGATACGCAGTATTTT.

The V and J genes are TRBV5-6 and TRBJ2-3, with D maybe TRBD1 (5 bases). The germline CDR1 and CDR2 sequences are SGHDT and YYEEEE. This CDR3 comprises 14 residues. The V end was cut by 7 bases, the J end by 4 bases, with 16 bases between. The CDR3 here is CASSKGPPADTQYF. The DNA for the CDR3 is TGTGCCAGCTCCAAGGGGCCCCCCGCAGATACGCAGTATTTT. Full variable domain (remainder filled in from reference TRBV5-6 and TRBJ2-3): DAGVTQSPTHLIKTRGQQVTLRCSPKSGHDTVSWYQQALGQGPQFIFQYYEEEERQRGNFPDRFSGHQFPNYSSELNVNALLLGDSALYLCASSKGPPADTQYFGPGTRLTVL.

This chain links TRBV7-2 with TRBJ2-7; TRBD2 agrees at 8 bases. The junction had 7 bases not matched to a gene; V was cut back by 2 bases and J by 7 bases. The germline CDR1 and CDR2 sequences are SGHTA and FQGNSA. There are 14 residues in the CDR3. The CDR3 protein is CASSLRRGELEQYF. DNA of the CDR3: TGTGCCAGCAGCTTAAGGCGGGGGGAACTGGAGCAGTACTTC. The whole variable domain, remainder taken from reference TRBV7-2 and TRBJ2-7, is GAGVSQSPSNKVTEKGKDVELRCDPISGHTALYWYRQSLGQGLEFLIYFQGNSAPDKSGLPSDRFSAERTGGSVSTLTIQRTQQEDSAVYLCASSLRRGELEQYFGPGTRLTVT.

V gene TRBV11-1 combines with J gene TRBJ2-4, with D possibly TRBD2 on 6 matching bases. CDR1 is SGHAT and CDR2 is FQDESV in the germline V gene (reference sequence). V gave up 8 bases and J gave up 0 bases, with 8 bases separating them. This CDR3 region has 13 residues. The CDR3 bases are TGTGCCAGCCGCGGGGTAGCCAAAAACATTCAGTACTTC. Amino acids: CASRGVAKNIQYF.

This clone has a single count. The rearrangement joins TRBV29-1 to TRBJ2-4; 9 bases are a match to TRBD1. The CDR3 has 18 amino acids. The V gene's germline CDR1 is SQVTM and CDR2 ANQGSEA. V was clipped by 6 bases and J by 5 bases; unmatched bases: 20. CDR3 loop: CSVEGIEGDRDFQNIQYF. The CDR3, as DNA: TGCAGCGTGGAGGGGATAGAGGGGGACAGGGATTTTCAAAACATTCAGTACTTC.

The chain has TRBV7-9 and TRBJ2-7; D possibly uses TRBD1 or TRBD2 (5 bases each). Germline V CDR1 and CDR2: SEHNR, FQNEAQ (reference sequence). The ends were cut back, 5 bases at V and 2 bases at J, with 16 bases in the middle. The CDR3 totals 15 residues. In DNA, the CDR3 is TGTGCCAGCAGCAGTTTCCGGGACGGTCCCTACGAGCAGTACTTC. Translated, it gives CASSSFRDGPYEQYF.

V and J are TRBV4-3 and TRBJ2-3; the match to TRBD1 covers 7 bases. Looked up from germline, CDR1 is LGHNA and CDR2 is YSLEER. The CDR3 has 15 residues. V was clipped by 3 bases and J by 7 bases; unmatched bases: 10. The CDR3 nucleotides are TGCGCCAGCAGCCAGGTATCCTACAGGGGCAATACGCAGTATTTT. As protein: CASSQVSYRGNTQYF.

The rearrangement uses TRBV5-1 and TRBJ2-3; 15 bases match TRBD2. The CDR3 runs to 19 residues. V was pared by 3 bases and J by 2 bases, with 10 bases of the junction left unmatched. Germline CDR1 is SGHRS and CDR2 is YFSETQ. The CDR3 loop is CASSSGLAGGRMNTDTQYF. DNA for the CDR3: TGCGCCAGCAGCTCGGGACTAGCGGGAGGCCGGATGAACACAGATACGCAGTATTTT. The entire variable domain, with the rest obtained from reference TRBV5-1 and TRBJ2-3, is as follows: KAGVTQTPRYLIKTRGQQVTLSCSPISGHRSVSWYQQTPGQGLQFLFEYFSETQRNKGNFPGRFSGRQFSNSRSEMNVSTLELGDSALYLCASSSGLAGGRMNTDTQYFGPGTRLTVL.

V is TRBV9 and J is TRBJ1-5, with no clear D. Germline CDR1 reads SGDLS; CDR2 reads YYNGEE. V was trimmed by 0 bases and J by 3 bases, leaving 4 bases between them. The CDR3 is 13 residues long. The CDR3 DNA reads TGTGCCAGCAGCGTAGCTTTCAATCAGCCCCAGCATTTT. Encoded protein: CASSVAFNQPQHF.

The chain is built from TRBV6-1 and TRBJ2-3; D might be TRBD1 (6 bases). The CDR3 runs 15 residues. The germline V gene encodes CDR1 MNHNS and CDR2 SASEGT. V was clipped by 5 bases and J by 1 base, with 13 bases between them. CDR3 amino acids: CASSTGIRGTDTQYF. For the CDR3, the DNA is TGTGCCAGCAGTACAGGGATTAGAGGCACAGATACGCAGTATTTT.

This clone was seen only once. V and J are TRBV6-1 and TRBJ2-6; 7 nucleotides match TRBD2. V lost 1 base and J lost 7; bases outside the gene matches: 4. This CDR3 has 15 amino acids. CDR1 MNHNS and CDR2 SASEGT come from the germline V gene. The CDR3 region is CASSEVQGLANVLTF. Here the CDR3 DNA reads TGTGCCAGCAGTGAAGTGCAGGGACTAGCCAACGTCCTGACTTTC.

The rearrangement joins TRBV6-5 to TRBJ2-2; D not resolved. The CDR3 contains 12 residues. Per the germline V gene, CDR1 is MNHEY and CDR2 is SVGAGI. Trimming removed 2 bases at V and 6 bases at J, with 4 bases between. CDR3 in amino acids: CASSYIPGELFF. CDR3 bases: TGTGCCAGCAGTTACATCCCCGGGGAGCTGTTTTTT.

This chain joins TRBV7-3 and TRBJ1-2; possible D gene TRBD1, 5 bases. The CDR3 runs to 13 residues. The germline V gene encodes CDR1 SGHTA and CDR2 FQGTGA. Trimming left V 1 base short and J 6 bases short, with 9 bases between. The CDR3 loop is CASSLRTLDGYTF. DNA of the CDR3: TGTGCCAGCAGCTTAAGGACATTGGATGGCTACACCTTC.

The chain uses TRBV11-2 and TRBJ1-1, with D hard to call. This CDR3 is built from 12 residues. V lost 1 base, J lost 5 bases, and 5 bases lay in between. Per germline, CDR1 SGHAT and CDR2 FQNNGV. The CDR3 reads CASSLAGTEAFF. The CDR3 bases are TGTGCCAGCAGCTTAGCTGGAACTGAAGCTTTCTTT.

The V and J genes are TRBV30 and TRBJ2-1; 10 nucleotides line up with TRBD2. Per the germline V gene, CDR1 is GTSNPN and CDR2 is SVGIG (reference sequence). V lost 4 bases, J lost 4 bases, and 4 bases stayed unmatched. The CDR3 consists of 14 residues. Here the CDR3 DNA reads TGTGCCTGGACTAGCGGGAGCCCTTACAATGAGCAGTTCTTC. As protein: CAWTSGSPYNEQFF.